Below are 7 T cell receptor beta chains sequenced from a single sample in a study of blood T cell repertoires in COVID-19. Profiled with immunoSEQ multiplex PCR; TCRdb holds only in-frame clones, not every one. The top ten clones hold around 0.7% of a sample with about 210,000 clones, approximately 91% of them seen once. Specimen: peripheral blood. The source is a man in his forties or fifties with acute or convalescent COVID-19.

The chain is built from TRBV19 and TRBJ2-3; TRBD1 matches at 7 bases. Trimming removed 5 bases from V and 4 bases from J; junction bases left unmatched: 6. There are 14 residues in the CDR3. Germline V gene lookup returns CDR1 LNHDA and CDR2 SQIVND (reference sequence). The CDR3 sequence is CASSEGAGSDTQYF. The CDR3 coding sequence is TGTGCCAGTAGTGAGGGGGCAGGTTCAGATACGCAGTATTTT.

DNA for the CDR3: TGCGCCAGCCTCTCGGGAAGGACAGGCGATGAGCAGTTCTTC. It is translated as CASLSGRTGDEQFF. The gene calls are TRBV5-1 and TRBJ2-1, with 7 bases identical to TRBD1. The CDR3 has 14 residues. Germline V CDR1 and CDR2: SGHRS, YFSETQ. V lost 7 bases to trimming and J lost 8 bases; unmatched junction nucleotides: 12.

The chain couples TRBV5-4 to TRBJ2-2; TRBD2 agrees at 10 bases. Germline CDR1 reads SGHNT; CDR2 reads YYREEE (reference sequence). The CDR3 length is 18 residues. V was clipped by 0 bases and J by 0 bases; unmatched bases: 5. The DNA of the CDR3 is TGTGCCAGCAGCTTGGGTAGCGGGGGGCCCTCGAACACCGGGGAGCTGTTTTTT. Protein: CASSLGSGGPSNTGELFF. Full variable domain (rest looked up from reference TRBV5-4 and TRBJ2-2): ETGVTQSPTHLIKTRGQQVTLRCSSQSGHNTVSWYQQALGQGPQFIFQYYREEENGRGNFPPRFSGLQFPNYSSELNVNALELDDSALYLCASSLGSGGPSNTGELFFGEGSRLTVL.

The CDR3 spells CASSLGGSLWAFF. CDR3 nucleotides: TGTGCCAGCAGCTTGGGGGGGAGCCTTTGGGCTTTCTTT. The chain has TRBV7-2 and TRBJ1-1, with D possibly being TRBD1 (5 bases). Trimming stripped 3 bases from V and 11 bases from J, with 16 bases between. The length of the CDR3 is 13 residues. Per the germline V gene, CDR1 is SGHTA and CDR2 is FQGNSA. Supplemented by reference TRBV7-2 and TRBJ1-1, the full variable domain reads GAGVSQSPSNKVTEKGKDVELRCDPISGHTALYWYRQSLGQGLEFLIYFQGNSAPDKSGLPSDRFSAERTGGSVSTLTIQRTQQEDSAVYLCASSLGGSLWAFFGQGTRLTVV.

The J gene is TRBJ2-7, the V gene TRBV21-1; the listed D gene, TRBD1, was not tested against the DNA. TRBV21-1 is deemed a pseudogene. The CDR3 contains 13 residues. CDR3 sequence reads: CASSRDRGNEQYF. CDR3 bases: TGTGCCAGCAGCCGGGACAGGGGAAACGAGCAGTACTTC.

The V gene is TRBV3-1 (or the pseudogene TRBV3-2), the J gene TRBJ2-7; possibly TRBD2 for D (5 bases). Deletions cut 0 bases from V and 3 bases from J, with 21 bases between. The germline gives CDR1 LGHDT, CDR2 YNNKEL (reference sequence). The CDR3 covers 18 residues. The CDR3 reads CASSQDVPPGAVSYEQYF. DNA for the CDR3: TGTGCCAGCAGCCAAGATGTGCCCCCCGGAGCGGTGAGCTACGAGCAGTACTTC.

This clone was found once. The rearrangement uses TRBV2 and TRBJ2-7; 11 positions match TRBD1. The CDR3 length is 17 residues. V lost 4 bases and J lost 6; bases outside the gene matches: 14. Germline loops: CDR1 SNHLY, CDR2 FYNNEI. The CDR3 here is CASSGDRGNPFWSEQYF. CDR3 DNA: TGTGCCAGCAGTGGGGACAGGGGGAACCCCTTTTGGAGCGAGCAGTACTTC.